This T cell receptor beta chain originates from a study of shared clonotypes between healthy human individuals. Study outcomes and limitations: Few donors restricted represented genetic and exposure-history diversity. Clonotype sharing among donors was expected to depend on sequencing depth.

The study drew its donors from healthy HIV-negative adults without recent acute infections or vaccinations. Some 90 million PBMCs went into genomic DNA for unsorted samples. This table comes from immunoSEQ multiplex PCR, and its TCRdb copy is limited to in-frame clones, with some not included. This table has about 600,000 clones, 70% to 80% appearing once. As regards this clone: Its antigen is undetermined. This sequence may be a read error, since a much larger clone differs from it by one base.

From germline, CDR1 is SGHAT and CDR2 FQNNGV. The CDR3 consists of 13 residues. J gave up 4 bases and V 4 bases, and 3 bases lay outside the gene matches. The clonotype comes from a woman in her forties in good health. Some clones in this sample may be carry-over from other donors' samples. This sequence joins TRBV11-2 and TRBJ1-2; 7 bases are a match to TRBD1. What was sequenced was PBMCs. CDR3 DNA sequence: TGTGCCAGCAGCTCGGGACAGTCCTATGGCTACACCTTC. Translation gives CASSSGQSYGYTF.